What follows describes a single T cell receptor (beta chain). Antigen: not known. With V trimmed by 3 bases and J by 3 bases, 1 base remained unmatched. This CDR3 comprises 12 residues. CDR1 is DFQATT, CDR2 SNEGSKA, per germline (reference sequence). Researchers report isolating at least 7 million PBMCs per sample. The data were obtained in a study of blood T cells in healthy people across ages. Primed by a sample-barcoded 5' primer and a J-beta primer mix, a second PCR proceeded for about 6 to 12 cycles. The template-switch adaptor was a 5' adaptor with 12 random nucleotides. It tagged each cDNA molecule. TCRdb ran MiXCR on the 5' RACE reads and lists one entry per CDR3 protein. The data contain just over 800,000 distinct CDR3 sequences, around 62% of them singletons. Findings of the study overall: Naive T cell percentage showed a strong correlation with the diversity of TCR beta. Greater diversity and more naive CD4+ cells were seen in long-lived donors than in aged donors.

The gene calls are TRBV20-1 and TRBJ1-2; 7 positions match TRBD1. This TCR was sampled from a man aged 25-45 years in good health. Input material: blood. The CDR3 DNA reads TGCAGTGCTAGTCAGGGGGACTATGGCTACACCTTC. Its protein product is CSASQGDYGYTF.